Listed below are T cell receptor beta chains from one sample, sequenced in a study of blood T cells in healthy people across ages. TCRdb passed the 5' RACE reads through MiXCR, listing each CDR3 protein once. The table has over 600,000 distinct CDR3 sequences, 56% seen once; the top ten hold 25% to 30%. The sample consisted of blood. Source of these receptors: a middle-aged man in good health. Both conserved end residues are part of each CDR3. A D gene is named only where the DNA matches it firmly. Not every row has a clone size; where given, it reads once, few, many or a size class.

abundance	d_gene	v_gene	j_gene	CDR3aa	CDR3nt
-	-	TRBV7-9	TRBJ2-3	CASSHVRVGVTDTQYF	TGTGCCAGCAGCCACGTTCGTGTTGGGGTCACAGATACGCAGTATTTT
-	TRBD2	TRBV7-2	TRBJ2-3	CASSSGLAGGQYF	TGTGCCAGCAGCTCCGGACTAGCGGGGGGGCAGTATTTT
-	-	TRBV6-4	TRBJ2-1	CASSDSAGVDEQFF	TGTGCCAGCAGTGACTCAGCAGGGGTCGATGAGCAGTTCTTC
-	TRBD2	TRBV11-2	TRBJ2-7	CASSLDHTSGYEQYF	TGTGCCAGCAGCTTAGATCATACTAGCGGCTACGAGCAGTACTTC
-	-	TRBV6-2/TRBV6-3	TRBJ1-5	CASSLPVGPQHF	TGTGCCAGCAGTCTTCCGGTCGGACCCCAGCATTTT
-	-	TRBV9	TRBJ1-2	CASSPSPTDNYGYTF	TGTGCCAGCAGCCCCTCCCCAACAGATAACTATGGCTACACCTTC
-	-	TRBV2	TRBJ2-1	CASSEDGGQFF	TGTGCCAGCAGTGAAGATGGCGGGCAGTTCTTC
-	-	TRBV2	TRBJ1-2	CASTQGRTRANYGYTF	TGTGCCAGCACTCAAGGACGTACCCGAGCTAACTATGGCTACACCTTC
few	TRBD1	TRBV12-5	TRBJ2-1	CASGLVVGQGPYNEQFF	TGTGCTAGTGGTTTGGTCGTGGGACAGGGACCCTACAATGAGCAGTTCTTC
-	-	TRBV2	TRBJ2-7	CASSVRGFDNNEQYF	TGTGCCAGCAGTGTGCGGGGCTTCGATAACAACGAGCAGTACTTC
-	TRBD2	TRBV24-1	TRBJ2-1	CATSDPGLAGDNEQFF	TGTGCCACCAGTGATCCCGGACTAGCGGGAGACAATGAGCAGTTCTTC
-	-	TRBV4-1	TRBJ2-3	CASSQDATTRPDTQYF	TGCGCCAGCAGCCAAGATGCGACCACTAGGCCAGATACGCAGTATTTT
-	-	TRBV29-1	TRBJ1-2	CSVEALGGYGYTF	TGCAGCGTTGAAGCCCTTGGGGGCTATGGCTACACCTTC
-	-	TRBV2	TRBJ1-5	CASRTGTRYDQPQHF	TGTGCCAGCAGAACCGGGACAAGGTACGATCAGCCCCAGCATTTT
-	-	TRBV6-5	TRBJ2-1	CASSYSGTEQFF	TGTGCCAGCAGTTACTCCGGGACGGAGCAGTTCTTC
few	-	TRBV7-2	TRBJ2-7	CASSRTSSSHEQYF	TGTGCCAGCAGCCGGACATCTAGCTCCCACGAGCAGTACTTC
-	TRBD2	TRBV20-1	TRBJ2-3	CSARDGETSDYTDTQYF	TGCAGTGCTAGAGATGGGGAGACTAGCGACTACACAGATACGCAGTATTTT
-	-	TRBV4-1	TRBJ2-7	CAGSQDVPGLISYEQYF	TGCGCCGGCAGCCAAGATGTCCCGGGACTTATCTCCTACGAGCAGTACTTC
few	TRBD1	TRBV18	TRBJ2-7	CASAGQETYEQYF	TGTGCCAGCGCCGGACAGGAGACCTACGAGCAGTACTTC
many	-	TRBV4-1	TRBJ2-7	CASSQGGGYEQYF	TGCGCCAGCAGCCAAGGAGGGGGCTACGAGCAGTACTTC
few	-	TRBV29-1	TRBJ1-4	CSVEDGAGYEKLFF	TGCAGCGTTGAAGATGGAGCCGGATACGAAAAACTGTTTTTT
few	TRBD1	TRBV29-1	TRBJ1-2	CSGGTGGPYGYTF	TGCAGCGGCGGGACAGGCGGACCCTATGGCTACACCTTC